The sequence of this TCR beta chain was determined in a study of T cells in Graves' hyperthyroidism and ophthalmopathy. Study-wide context: Initial diagnosis, before any treatment, was when peripheral blood was collected. Notes on the study in general: Model-based prediction identified ophthalmopathy a median 6.5 months prior to its onset. The majority of expanded thyroid clonotypes above 0.001 also appeared in blood.

There are 15 residues in the CDR3. V dropped 7 bases and J dropped 1; count of bases not matched to a gene: 3. TCR beta CDR3 regions were amplified from RNA transcripts. First-round RT-PCR targeting the TCR CDR3 was performed with the HTBI primer set. TCRdb ran MiXCR on the multiplex PCR reads and lists one entry per CDR3 protein. Of about 290,000 distinct CDR3 sequences detected, 10% to 15% appear once; the ten largest clones hold almost 8%. Newly diagnosed hyperthyroidism patients aged 18 to 65 years had disease lasting under 2 months. Concerning this clonotype itself: Its antigen is not known.

The sequenced material came from blood. The TCR originated in a woman in her twenties or thirties with Graves' hyperthyroidism that later progressed to Graves' ophthalmopathy. The chain carries TRBV12-3 or TRBV12-4 and TRBJ2-7; 14 nucleotides match TRBD2. This CDR3 reads CASTRTSGGSYEQYF. The CDR3 DNA follows: TGTGCCAGCACCAGGACTAGCGGGGGGTCCTACGAGCAGTACTTC.